The present T cell receptor delta chain was sequenced within a study of Vδ1+ human thymocytes. Study-wide points: Highly polyclonal TRG and TRD repertoires with Gaussian CDR3 length distributions appeared in thymus. Despite high sort purity, roughly a fifth of thymic T cell receptor delta sequences were Vdelta2.

V was shortened by 0 bases and J by 4 bases, with 19 bases between the two germline ends. The germline CDR1 and CDR2 sequences are TVYSNPD and GDNSRS (reference sequence). The CDR3 totals 18 residues. Thymocytes were sorted as CD3+ TCRVdelta1+ TCRVdelta2- after alphabeta T cell depletion. Between 98% and 99.6% of sorted thymocytes were Vdelta1+. Regarding this clone: Its antigen is not known.

The template was reverse-transcribed extracted RNA. The CDR3 regions were amplified by multiplex PCR from V-gene primers to a constant-region primer. TCRdb applied CATT to the multiplex PCR reads for clone calling. The sample shows about 58,000 delta-chain clones, less than 15% of them seen only once. Sequenced input: Vdelta1+ gamma-delta thymocytes from the thymus. The subset was: FACS-sorted CD3+ TCRalphabeta- TCRVdelta1+ TCRVdelta2- thymocytes. The clonotype comes from a girl less than two years old who had congenital heart surgery. The chain joins TRDV3 to TRDJ3; no clear D. CDR3 DNA sequence: TGTGCCTTTAGGGGAGTTTGGGCCCTCTCTTGGGACACCCGACAGATGTTTTTC. Its translation: CAFRGVWALSWDTRQMFF.